This TCR beta chain appears in the sequencing data of a study of tumor and adjacent non-tumor tissue in lung cancer. TCRbeta libraries were built with three rounds of nested PCR, modified from ARM-PCR. Via MiXCR, TCRdb re-called the multiplex PCR reads, giving one row per CDR3 protein. The sample includes roughly 120,000 distinct CDR3 sequences, about 80% seen only once; the top ten take under 25%. In this sample, this clonotype turned up a few times. A read error may produce the germline difference seen at one junction end. This sample's RNA came from whole unsorted tissue. This CDR3 is 14 amino acids long. Germline CDR1 and CDR2: LGHNA and YNFKEQ.

V usage is TRBV4-2 and J usage is TRBJ2-7, with a tentative D call TRBD2 (5 bases). This receptor was taken from a man aged 65-85 years with non-small cell lung cancer. What was sequenced was lung tumor tissue. The CDR3 DNA reads as TGTGCCAGCAGTCGAGCGCGAGGGCCCCACGAGCAATACTTC. It codes for CASSRARGPHEQYF.